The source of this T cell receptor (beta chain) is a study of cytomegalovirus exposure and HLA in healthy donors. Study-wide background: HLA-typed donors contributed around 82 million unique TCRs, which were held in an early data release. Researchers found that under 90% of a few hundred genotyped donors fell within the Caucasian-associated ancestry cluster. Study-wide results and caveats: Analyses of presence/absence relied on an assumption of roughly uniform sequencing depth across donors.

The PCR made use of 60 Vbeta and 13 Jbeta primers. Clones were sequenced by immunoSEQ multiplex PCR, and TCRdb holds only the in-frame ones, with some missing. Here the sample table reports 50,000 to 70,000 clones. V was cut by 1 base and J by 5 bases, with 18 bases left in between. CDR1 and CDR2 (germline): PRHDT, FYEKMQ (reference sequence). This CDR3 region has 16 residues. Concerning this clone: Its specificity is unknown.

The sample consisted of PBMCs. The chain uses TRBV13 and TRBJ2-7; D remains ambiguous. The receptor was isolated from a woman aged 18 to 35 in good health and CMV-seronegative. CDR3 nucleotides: TGTGCCAGCAGCTTAGTGGGCAGCCGCGACCTCCACGAGCAGTACTTC. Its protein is CASSLVGSRDLHEQYF.